The clone carrying this TCR beta chain appeared a few times. Its target is not known. Original handling: Using the CDR3 differences seen across clinicopathological groups, the authors built a distant-metastasis classifier for papillary thyroid cancer, which was meant to discriminate distant-metastatic patients. TCRdb re-called the PCR reads through MiXCR. These V and J calls originate from TCRdb's pipeline instead of the authors' own analysis. The sample contains several thousand clones, roughly 14% of which appear only once. This sample was included in a study of metastatic and nonmetastatic thyroid tumors. As for the study in general: Samples came from malignant and benign thyroid patients, and repertoires were compared across blood and tumor or nodule tissue.

The CDR3 totals 15 residues. With V trimmed by 3 bases and J by 6 bases, 6 bases remained unmatched. Germline CDR1 reads MNHEY; CDR2 reads SMNVEV (reference sequence). No treatment of any kind had been given to any patient before thyroid surgery. Study-wide findings and caveats: When malignant thyroid tumors were compared with benign nodules, TCR beta diversity was reportedly significantly higher in the malignant tumors. This held in both blood and tumor samples.

This sequence originates from a female donor with papillary thyroid cancer or a benign thyroid nodule (not recorded which). Some clones in this sample may be carry-over from other donors' samples. Material: blood. The chain employs TRBV27 and TRBJ1-1; 11 nucleotides line up with TRBD1. The CDR3 sequence: CASSLTGQGGSEAFF. CDR3 DNA sequence: TGTGCCAGCAGTTTGACGGGACAGGGGGGCTCTGAAGCTTTCTTT.